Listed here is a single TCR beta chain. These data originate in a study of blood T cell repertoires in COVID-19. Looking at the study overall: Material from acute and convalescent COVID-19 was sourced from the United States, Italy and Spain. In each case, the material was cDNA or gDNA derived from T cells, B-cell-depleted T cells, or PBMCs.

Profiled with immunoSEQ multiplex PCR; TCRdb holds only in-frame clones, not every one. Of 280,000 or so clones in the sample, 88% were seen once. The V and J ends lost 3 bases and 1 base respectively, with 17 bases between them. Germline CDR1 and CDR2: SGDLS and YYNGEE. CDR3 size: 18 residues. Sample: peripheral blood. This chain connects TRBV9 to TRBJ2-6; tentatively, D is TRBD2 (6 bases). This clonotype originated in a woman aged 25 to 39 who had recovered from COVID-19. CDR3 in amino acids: CASSAPRGLSSGANVLTF. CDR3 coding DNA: TGTGCCAGCAGCGCCCCCCGGGGACTTTCTTCTGGGGCCAACGTCCTGACTTTC.